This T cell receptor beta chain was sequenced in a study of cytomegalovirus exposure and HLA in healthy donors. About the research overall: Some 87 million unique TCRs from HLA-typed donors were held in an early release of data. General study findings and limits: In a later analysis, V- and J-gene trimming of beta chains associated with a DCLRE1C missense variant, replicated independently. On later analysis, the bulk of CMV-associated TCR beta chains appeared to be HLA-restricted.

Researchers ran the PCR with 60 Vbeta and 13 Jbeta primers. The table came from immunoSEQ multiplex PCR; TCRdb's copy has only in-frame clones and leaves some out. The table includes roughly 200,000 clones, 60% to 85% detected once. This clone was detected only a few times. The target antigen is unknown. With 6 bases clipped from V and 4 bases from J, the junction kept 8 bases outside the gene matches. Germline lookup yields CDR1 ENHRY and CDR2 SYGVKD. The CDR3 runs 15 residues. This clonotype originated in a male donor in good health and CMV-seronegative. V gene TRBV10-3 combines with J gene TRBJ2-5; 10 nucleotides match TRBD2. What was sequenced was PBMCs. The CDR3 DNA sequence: TGTGCCATCAGACAAGCGGGAGGGCCAACAGAGACCCAGTACTTC. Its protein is CAIRQAGGPTETQYF.